These T cell receptor beta chains were read from a single sample in a study of regulatory T cells in long-lasting Graves disease. Each CDR3 protein is one row after TCRdb ran MiXCR on the multiplex PCR reads. The data show about 470,000 distinct CDR3 sequences, about 22% seen once. The specimen was peripheral blood mononuclear cells (PBMCs), collected when the disease was refractory, from a patient treated with antithyroid drugs. The source of these receptors is a female donor with Graves disease. The CDR3 runs from the conserved cysteine through the conserved F or W. A D gene is named only where the DNA matches it firmly. Not all rows give a size; the values are once, few, many and, for expanded clones, a class.

>TRBV14|-|13|TRBJ2-7|-
TGTGCCAGCAGCCAAGGACGGGGGGCCGAGCAGTACTTC
CASSQGRGAEQYF
>TRBV20-1|few|13|TRBJ2-3|-
TGCAGTGCCCGCCCTGCTAGCACAGATACGCAGTATTTT
CSARPASTDTQYF
>TRBV4-2|-|12|TRBJ1-6|-
TGTGCCAGCAGGGCCGGGAATTCACCCCTCCACTTT
CASRAGNSPLHF
>TRBV6-2/TRBV6-3|-|17|TRBJ2-3|-
TGTGCCAGCAGTGACACTACGTGGGCAGCCAGCACAGATACGCAGTATTTT
CASSDTTWAASTDTQYF
>TRBV12-5|many|14|TRBJ2-5|-
TGTGCTAGTGGTTTGACGGACACCCACGGCACCCAGTACTTC
CASGLTDTHGTQYF
>TRBV3-1|-|18|TRBJ2-4|TRBD2
TGTGCCAGCAGCCAAGCCCCTAGCGGGGGGCCGGGCAAAAACATTCAGTACTTC
CASSQAPSGGPGKNIQYF
>TRBV12-3/TRBV12-4|many|14|TRBJ1-2|TRBD1
TGTGCCAGCAGAACCCCGGGACAGGGGTATGGCTACACCTTC
CASRTPGQGYGYTF
>TRBV12-3/TRBV12-4|many|16|TRBJ2-7|-
TGTGCCAGCAGTCCCCTCCAGTACGGACCGGCCTACGAGCAGTACTTC
CASSPLQYGPAYEQYF
>TRBV4-1|-|17|TRBJ2-7|TRBD2
TGCGCCAGCAGCCGAAAATCGGGACTAGCGGTCTCCTACGAGCAGTACTTC
CASSRKSGLAVSYEQYF
>TRBV4-1|few|16|TRBJ1-1|-
TGCGCCAGCAGCCAAGAGGGGGGCGGGGGGAGCACTGAAGCTTTCTTT
CASSQEGGGGSTEAFF
>TRBV6-1|-|13|TRBJ1-6|-
TGTGCCAGCAGAGATCACAGGGCGGCACCCCTCCACTTT
CASRDHRAAPLHF
>TRBV3-1|-|16|TRBJ1-2|-
TGTGCCAGCAGCCAAGAGGACGGGGGCAGCAACTATGGCTACACCTTC
CASSQEDGGSNYGYTF
>TRBV6-1|few|14|TRBJ1-2|-
TGTGCCAGCAGTCCACCGGGTCTTATCTATGGCTACACCTTC
CASSPPGLIYGYTF
>TRBV5-4|-|17|TRBJ2-2|TRBD1
TGTGCCAGCAGCTTGCCAGGGGGAGCTACGAACACCGGGGAGCTGTTTTTT
CASSLPGGATNTGELFF
>TRBV12-3/TRBV12-4|-|18|TRBJ1-5|TRBD1
TGTGCCAGCAGGTCTAACCAGCCGGGACAGGGAATGGTCCAGCCCCAGCATTTT
CASRSNQPGQGMVQPQHF
>TRBV25-1|few|15|TRBJ2-2|TRBD1
TGTGCCAGCAGTGAATTTGTCAGGGGGTACGGGGAGCTGTTTTTT
CASSEFVRGYGELFF
>TRBV28|many|17|TRBJ2-7|-
TGTGCCAGCAGTTTAGTTGGGCTAGGGACGGACCTCTACGAGCAGTACTTC
CASSLVGLGTDLYEQYF
>TRBV6-4|few|13|TRBJ2-1|-
TGTGCCAGCAGTGTTTCTAGGCTCGATGAGCAGTTCTTC
CASSVSRLDEQFF
>TRBV4-1|few|13|TRBJ1-4|-
TGCGCCAGCAGCCAAGAAAAGGATGAAAAACTGTTTTTT
CASSQEKDEKLFF
>TRBV28|many|13|TRBJ2-7|TRBD1
TGTGCCAGCAGCCAGGGGGTGATCTACGAGCAGTACTTC
CASSQGVIYEQYF
>TRBV2|many|13|TRBJ2-7|-
TGTGCCAGCAGTGTCGGCAGGTTGTACGAGCAGTACTTC
CASSVGRLYEQYF
>TRBV28|once|14|TRBJ2-3|TRBD2
TGTGCCAGCAGGAAGCTAGCGGTCTCGTATACGCAGTATTTT
CASRKLAVSYTQYF
>TRBV7-9|few|16|TRBJ1-2|TRBD1
TGTGCCAGCAGCTTAGGACAGGGGGCGCGAATAGGCGGCTACACCTTC
CASSLGQGARIGGYTF
>TRBV29-1|-|13|TRBJ1-1|-
TGCAGCGTTACCGCCCTGCGGAACACTGAAGCTTTCTTT
CSVTALRNTEAFF
>TRBV6-2/TRBV6-3|-|15|TRBJ1-5|-
TGTGCCAGCAGTTACTCGAGTAGGGGAAATCAGCCCCAGCATTTT
CASSYSSRGNQPQHF
>TRBV14|-|15|TRBJ1-6|-
TGTGCCAGCAGCCCAGGACACCTTAGAGATTCACCCCTCCACTTT
CASSPGHLRDSPLHF
>TRBV7-9|few|14|TRBJ2-7|-
TGTGCCAGCAGCTTGACAGGTCCCAATGTCGAGCAGTACTTC
CASSLTGPNVEQYF
>TRBV5-1|-|18|TRBJ2-7|-
TGCGCCAGCAGCACCAGCCCGTCGGTGCCTTGGCCGTCCTACGAGCAGTACTTC
CASSTSPSVPWPSYEQYF
>TRBV20-1|few|13|TRBJ2-7|-
TGCAGTGCTAGAGTCGGCTATTCCTACGAGCAGTACTTC
CSARVGYSYEQYF
>TRBV5-5|few|13|TRBJ1-1|-
TGTGCCAGCAGCACCTGGGGGGGGATAGAAGCTTTCTTT
CASSTWGGIEAFF
>TRBV28|many|13|TRBJ1-4|-
TGTGCCAGCAGTTGGACGGGGAATGAAAAACTGTTTTTT
CASSWTGNEKLFF
>TRBV6-2/TRBV6-3|few|11|TRBJ2-4|-
TGTGCCAGCAGCCCCGGGGGATTTCAGTACTTC
CASSPGGFQYF
>TRBV5-5|few|13|TRBJ1-2|-
TGTGCCAGCAGCCCTGTTTACTCGGAAGGCTACACCTTC
CASSPVYSEGYTF
>TRBV28|many|13|TRBJ2-5|-
TGTGCCAGCAGCCTCTGGGGTCAAGAGACCCAGTACTTC
CASSLWGQETQYF
>TRBV9|-|14|TRBJ1-4|-
TGTGCCAGCAGCGTAGGCCAGGCCGCGGAAAAACTGTTTTTT
CASSVGQAAEKLFF
>TRBV28|few|14|TRBJ1-5|-
TGTGCCAGCAGTCTGACAGACTTCAATCAGCCCCAGCATTTT
CASSLTDFNQPQHF
>TRBV5-1|-|14|TRBJ1-1|-
TGTGCCAGCATGCCAGGCGCCCTGAACACTGAAGCTTTCTTT
CASMPGALNTEAFF
>TRBV7-8|many|14|TRBJ2-2|TRBD2
TGTGCCAGCAGCGCGGGGGTTGGCACCGGGGAGCTGTTTTTT
CASSAGVGTGELFF
>TRBV5-1|few|15|TRBJ2-7|-
TGCGCCAGCAGCTTGGGGAGACAGCCACACTACGAGCAGTACTTC
CASSLGRQPHYEQYF
>TRBV19|many|13|TRBJ1-1|-
TGTGCCAGTAGTACGCGACAGTACACTGAAGCTTTCTTT
CASSTRQYTEAFF
>TRBV20-1|-|16|TRBJ1-2|-
TGCAGTGCTAGAGATGACAGACGCTCACCTAACTATGGCTACACCTTC
CSARDDRRSPNYGYTF
>TRBV7-9|many|11|TRBJ2-7|-
TGTGCCAGCAGCCGAGAGGGTCAACGGTACTTC
CASSREGQRYF
>TRBV3-1|-|14|TRBJ2-1|TRBD1
TGTGCCAGCAGCCACGGACAGGGGGCTGGTGAGCAGTTCTTC
CASSHGQGAGEQFF
>TRBV19|-|13|TRBJ1-5|-
TGTGCCGGTAGTAATACCGGGGACCAGCCCCAGCATTTT
CAGSNTGDQPQHF
>TRBV5-5|-|13|TRBJ2-7|-
TGTGCCAGCAGCTTGACGGGAGTCCACGAGCAGTACTTC
CASSLTGVHEQYF
>TRBV18|-|15|TRBJ2-2|-
TGTGCCAGCTCACCTTTGACTGCCAACACCGGGGAGCTGTTTTTT
CASSPLTANTGELFF
>TRBV12-3/TRBV12-4|many|13|TRBJ1-2|-
TGTGCCAGCAGGGCACAGGGATTAGATGGCTACACCTTC
CASRAQGLDGYTF
>TRBV20-1|-|17|TRBJ2-2|-
TGCAGTGCTACCACCCCCCTAAGTCCCGCGAACACCGGGGAGCTGTTTTTT
CSATTPLSPANTGELFF
>TRBV28|many|16|TRBJ2-7|-
TGTGCCAGCAGTTTCGGAGGGGGGCGAACCTCCTACGAGCAGTACTTC
CASSFGGGRTSYEQYF
>TRBV20-1|-|16|TRBJ1-1|-
TGCAGTGCTAGAGACGGGATCAGGGTCCGGGACGCTGAAGCTTTCTTT
CSARDGIRVRDAEAFF
>TRBV6-1|many|12|TRBJ1-1|-
TGTGCCAGCCGGGGGGGAAACACTGAAGCTTTCTTT
CASRGGNTEAFF